The 5 T cell receptor beta chains in this list originate from one sample, sequenced in a study of vaccination and CD4 T cells after COVID-19. A single record per CDR3 protein comes from TCRdb applying MiXCR to the PCR reads. The sample has over 15,000 distinct CDR3 sequences, 66% seen once; the top ten hold about 1.1%. Sample: CD4+ T cells from blood, taken after SARS-CoV-2 vaccination. Receptors originate from a human donor who had recovered from COVID-19.

The chain has TRBV20-1 and TRBJ2-1; TRBD2 aligns across 8 bases. Losses at the gene ends were 6 bases for V and 1 base for J; bases not matched to a gene: 8. The CDR3 is 15 residues long. Per germline, CDR1 DFQATT and CDR2 SNEGSKA (reference sequence). DNA of the CDR3: TGCAGTGCGATTCCGGGACTAGAATCCTACAATGAGCAGTTCTTC. Its protein is CSAIPGLESYNEQFF.

This chain links TRBV7-9 with TRBJ2-1; a weak D match, TRBD2 (7 bases). CDR1 is SEHNR, CDR2 FQNEAQ, per germline (reference sequence). Trimming took 5 bases from V and 5 from J, leaving 16 bases between them. CDR3 length: 15 amino acids. CDR3 bases: TGTGCCAGCAGCCCAAATAGGGGGGGCCACAATGAGCAGTTCTTC. Translating gives CASSPNRGGHNEQFF.

This chain connects TRBV12-3 or TRBV12-4 to TRBJ1-2; D uncertain. V was cut by 2 bases and J by 8 bases, with 9 bases left in between. The CDR3 is 12 amino acids. The CDR3 DNA reads as TGTGCCAGCAGTTTACCCCCGGAAGGCTACACCTTC. Translating gives CASSLPPEGYTF.

DNA of the CDR3: TGTGCCAGCAGTTACTCGTATGGGGGTTCCTACGAGCAGTACTTC. This codes for CASSYSYGGSYEQYF. J is TRBJ2-7 and V is TRBV6-5; D possibly uses TRBD1 or TRBD2 (5 bases each). From germline, CDR1 is MNHEY and CDR2 SVGAGI. This CDR3 spans 15 amino acids. Trimming removed 0 bases from V and 1 base from J, with 10 bases in between.

This chain joins TRBV20-1 and TRBJ1-5; D possibly corresponds to TRBD1 (5 bases). This CDR3 comprises 13 residues. Trimming shortened V by 6 bases and J by 1 base, and 10 bases separated the two germline ends. Germline V gene data show CDR1 as DFQATT and CDR2 as SNEGSKA (reference sequence). The CDR3 here is CSALGQSNQPQHF. CDR3 coding DNA: TGCAGTGCCCTGGGGCAGAGCAATCAGCCCCAGCATTTT.